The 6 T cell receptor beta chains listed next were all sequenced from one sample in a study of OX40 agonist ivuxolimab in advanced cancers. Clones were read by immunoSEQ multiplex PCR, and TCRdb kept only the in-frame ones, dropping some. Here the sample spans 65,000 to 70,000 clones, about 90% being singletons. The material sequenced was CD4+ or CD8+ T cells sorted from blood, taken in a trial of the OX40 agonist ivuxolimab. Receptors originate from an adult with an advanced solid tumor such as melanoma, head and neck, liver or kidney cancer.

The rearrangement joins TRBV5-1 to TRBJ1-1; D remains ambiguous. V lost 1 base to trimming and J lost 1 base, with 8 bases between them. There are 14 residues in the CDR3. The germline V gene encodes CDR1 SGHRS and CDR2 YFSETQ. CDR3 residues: CASSLSTTNTEAFF. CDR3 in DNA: TGCGCCAGCAGCTTGTCTACAACGAACACTGAAGCTTTCTTT.

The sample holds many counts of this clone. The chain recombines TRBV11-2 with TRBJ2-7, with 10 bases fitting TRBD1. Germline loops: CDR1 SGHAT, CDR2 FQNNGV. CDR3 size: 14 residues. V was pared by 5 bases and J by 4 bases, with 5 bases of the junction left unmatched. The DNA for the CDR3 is TGTGCCAGCAGCCAAGGGACAGGGGCTTACGAGCAGTACTTC. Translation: CASSQGTGAYEQYF.

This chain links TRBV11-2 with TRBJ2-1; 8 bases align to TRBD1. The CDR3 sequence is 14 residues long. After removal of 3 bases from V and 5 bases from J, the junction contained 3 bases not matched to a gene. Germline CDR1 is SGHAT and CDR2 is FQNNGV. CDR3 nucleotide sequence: TGTGCCAGCAGCTTCGACAGGGGTGACAATGAGCAGTTCTTC. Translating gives CASSFDRGDNEQFF.

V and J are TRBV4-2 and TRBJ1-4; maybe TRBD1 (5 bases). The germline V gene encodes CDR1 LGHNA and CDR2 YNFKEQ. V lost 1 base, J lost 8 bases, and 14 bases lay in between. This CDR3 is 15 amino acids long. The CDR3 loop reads CASSQGKGRDEKLFF. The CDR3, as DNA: TGTGCCAGCAGCCAAGGGAAAGGGAGGGACGAAAAACTGTTTTTT.

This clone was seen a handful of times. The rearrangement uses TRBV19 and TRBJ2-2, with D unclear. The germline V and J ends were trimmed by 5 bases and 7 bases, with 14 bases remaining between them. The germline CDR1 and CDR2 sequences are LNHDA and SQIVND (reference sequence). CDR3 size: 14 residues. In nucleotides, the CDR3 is TGTGCCAGTAGTGCACGGCCAGCACGCGGGGAGCTGTTTTTT. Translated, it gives CASSARPARGELFF.

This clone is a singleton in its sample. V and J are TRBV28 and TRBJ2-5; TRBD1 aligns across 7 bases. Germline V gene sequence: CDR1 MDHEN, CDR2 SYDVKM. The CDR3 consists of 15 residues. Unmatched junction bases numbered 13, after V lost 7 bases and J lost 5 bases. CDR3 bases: TGTGCCAGCACCCCACAGGGGACACCGCGGGAGACCCAGTACTTC. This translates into CASTPQGTPRETQYF.